A selection of T cell receptor beta chains follows, all from one sample in a study of OX40 agonist ivuxolimab in advanced cancers. The protocol was immunoSEQ multiplex PCR, while the TCRdb copy is restricted to in-frame clones and leaves out a portion. This sample has about 50,000 clones, with about 93% found just once. The source material was CD4+ or CD8+ T cells sorted from blood, sampled in a trial of the OX40 agonist ivuxolimab. The source of these receptors is an adult with an advanced solid tumor such as melanoma, head and neck, liver or kidney cancer. Each CDR3 is given with its conserved first and last residue. The D gene is left open where the match is weak. Some rows have no size entry. The others give once, few or many, or a class for an expanded clone.

CDR3 DNA: TGTGCCAGCAGCCGTAAGGGCTACGAGCAGTACTTC; CDR3 protein: CASSRKGYEQYF; D gene: .; clone size: .; J gene: TRBJ2-7; V gene: TRBV27; CDR3 length: 12
CDR3 DNA: TGTGCCAGCAAGGCGGACAGGGGGTCGGGTTACGAGCAGTACTTC; CDR3 protein: CASKADRGSGYEQYF; D gene: TRBD1; clone size: .; J gene: TRBJ2-7; V gene: TRBV2; CDR3 length: 15
CDR3 DNA: TGTGCCAGCAGCTTAACAGACGCAGGGATCGCCGGGGAGCTGTTTTTT; CDR3 protein: CASSLTDAGIAGELFF; D gene: .; clone size: .; J gene: TRBJ2-2; V gene: TRBV7-6; CDR3 length: 16
CDR3 DNA: TGTGCCAGCAGCCGGGGAAGTGGGGAGCTGTTTTTT; CDR3 protein: CASSRGSGELFF; D gene: .; clone size: .; J gene: TRBJ2-2; V gene: TRBV6-5; CDR3 length: 12
CDR3 DNA: TGTGCCAGTAGTCGGGGGCAGGGGGGCAACGAGCAGTACTTC; CDR3 protein: CASSRGQGGNEQYF; D gene: .; clone size: .; J gene: TRBJ2-7; V gene: TRBV19; CDR3 length: 14
CDR3 DNA: TGCGCCAGCAGTGAGACGGCAGAGGTCGACACCGGGGAGCTGTTTTTT; CDR3 protein: CASSETAEVDTGELFF; D gene: .; clone size: .; J gene: TRBJ2-2; V gene: TRBV10-1; CDR3 length: 16
CDR3 DNA: TGTGCCAGCGGCCTGGGGGGAACTGAAGCTTTCTTT; CDR3 protein: CASGLGGTEAFF; D gene: .; clone size: .; J gene: TRBJ1-1; V gene: TRBV7-9; CDR3 length: 12
CDR3 DNA: TGCGCCAGCAGCCAAGATAAGGGATCAGGAGAGACCCAGTACTTC; CDR3 protein: CASSQDKGSGETQYF; D gene: .; clone size: .; J gene: TRBJ2-5; V gene: TRBV4-1; CDR3 length: 15
CDR3 DNA: TGCGCCAGCAGCTTCGAGACAGGGAACACCGGGGAGCTGTTTTTT; CDR3 protein: CASSFETGNTGELFF; D gene: .; clone size: .; J gene: TRBJ2-2; V gene: TRBV5-1; CDR3 length: 15
CDR3 DNA: TGTGCCAGCAGCCAGGGCGGGGGGTACAATGAGCAGTTCTTC; CDR3 protein: CASSQGGGYNEQFF; D gene: TRBD2; clone size: .; J gene: TRBJ2-1; V gene: TRBV14; CDR3 length: 14
CDR3 DNA: TGTGCCAGCAGCTTCTCCTTTTCAACTAATGAAAAACTGTTTTTT; CDR3 protein: CASSFSFSTNEKLFF; D gene: .; clone size: .; J gene: TRBJ1-4; V gene: TRBV6-5; CDR3 length: 15
CDR3 DNA: TGTGCCAGTAGTATCTACAGGGGCACACTCTACAATGAGCAGTTCTTC; CDR3 protein: CASSIYRGTLYNEQFF; D gene: TRBD1; clone size: .; J gene: TRBJ2-1; V gene: TRBV19; CDR3 length: 16
CDR3 DNA: TGTGCCAGCAGTTTAAGGGGGGCATCCACTGAAGCTTTCTTT; CDR3 protein: CASSLRGASTEAFF; D gene: .; clone size: .; J gene: TRBJ1-1; V gene: TRBV27; CDR3 length: 14
CDR3 DNA: TGTGCCAGCAGTTACGGGGGAGGTTCACCCCTCCACTTT; CDR3 protein: CASSYGGGSPLHF; D gene: .; clone size: once; J gene: TRBJ1-6; V gene: TRBV6-5; CDR3 length: 13
CDR3 DNA: TGTGCCAGTACCCCCGGACAGGGGAACACTGAAGCTTTCTTT; CDR3 protein: CASTPGQGNTEAFF; D gene: TRBD1; clone size: .; J gene: TRBJ1-1; V gene: TRBV19; CDR3 length: 14
CDR3 DNA: TGTGCCTGGAGCTTAACAGGGACTAGCACAGATACGCAGTATTTT; CDR3 protein: CAWSLTGTSTDTQYF; D gene: .; clone size: once; J gene: TRBJ2-3; V gene: TRBV30; CDR3 length: 15
CDR3 DNA: TGTGCCAGCAGTGACTCGGGCAGGGGGCACTCACCCCTCCACTTT; CDR3 protein: CASSDSGRGHSPLHF; D gene: TRBD1; clone size: few; J gene: TRBJ1-6; V gene: TRBV6-4; CDR3 length: 15
CDR3 DNA: TGCGCCAGCAGCCAAGATGATAACACAGATACGCAGTATTTT; CDR3 protein: CASSQDDNTDTQYF; D gene: .; clone size: few; J gene: TRBJ2-3; V gene: TRBV4-1; CDR3 length: 14
CDR3 DNA: TGTGCCAGCAGTTTCCGGGGTCAGCCCCAGCATTTT; CDR3 protein: CASSFRGQPQHF; D gene: .; clone size: .; J gene: TRBJ1-5; V gene: TRBV27; CDR3 length: 12
CDR3 DNA: TGCGCCAGCAGCCTACTTTGGGACATCGATCACACCGGGGAGCTGTTTTTT; CDR3 protein: CASSLLWDIDHTGELFF; D gene: .; clone size: .; J gene: TRBJ2-2; V gene: TRBV4-1; CDR3 length: 17
CDR3 DNA: TGTGCCTGGAGTAGTGGTTACGAGCAGTACTTC; CDR3 protein: CAWSSGYEQYF; D gene: .; clone size: .; J gene: TRBJ2-7; V gene: TRBV30; CDR3 length: 11
CDR3 DNA: TGTGCCAGTAGTATAGTTGAGTTCTCGGAGCAGTTCTTC; CDR3 protein: CASSIVEFSEQFF; D gene: .; clone size: once; J gene: TRBJ2-1; V gene: TRBV19; CDR3 length: 13
CDR3 DNA: TGCAGCGCAAGGGACAGGGGCACTGAAGCTTTCTTT; CDR3 protein: CSARDRGTEAFF; D gene: TRBD1; clone size: .; J gene: TRBJ1-1; V gene: TRBV29-1; CDR3 length: 12
CDR3 DNA: TGTGCCAGCAGCGAGGGGCGGAGCACAGATACGCAGTATTTT; CDR3 protein: CASSEGRSTDTQYF; D gene: .; clone size: .; J gene: TRBJ2-3; V gene: TRBV9; CDR3 length: 14
CDR3 DNA: TGCGCCAGCAGTGAGTCCCTAGAGAACACTGAAGCTTTCTTT; CDR3 protein: CASSESLENTEAFF; D gene: .; clone size: .; J gene: TRBJ1-1; V gene: TRBV10-2; CDR3 length: 14